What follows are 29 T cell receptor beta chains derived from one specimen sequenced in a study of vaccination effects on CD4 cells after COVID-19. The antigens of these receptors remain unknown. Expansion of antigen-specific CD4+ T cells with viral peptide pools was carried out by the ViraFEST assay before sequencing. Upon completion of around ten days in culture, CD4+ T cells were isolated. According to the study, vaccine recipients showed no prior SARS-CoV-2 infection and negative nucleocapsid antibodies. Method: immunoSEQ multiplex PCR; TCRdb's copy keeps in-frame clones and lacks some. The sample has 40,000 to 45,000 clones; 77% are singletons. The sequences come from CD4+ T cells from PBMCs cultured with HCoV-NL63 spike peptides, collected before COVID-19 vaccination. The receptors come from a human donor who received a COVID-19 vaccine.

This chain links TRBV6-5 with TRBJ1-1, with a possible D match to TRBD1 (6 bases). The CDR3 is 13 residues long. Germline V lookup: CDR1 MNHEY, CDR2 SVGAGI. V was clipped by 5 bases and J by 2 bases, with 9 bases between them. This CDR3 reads CASSRQVNTEAFF. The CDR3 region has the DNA TGTGCCAGCAGTAGACAGGTAAACACTGAAGCTTTCTTT.

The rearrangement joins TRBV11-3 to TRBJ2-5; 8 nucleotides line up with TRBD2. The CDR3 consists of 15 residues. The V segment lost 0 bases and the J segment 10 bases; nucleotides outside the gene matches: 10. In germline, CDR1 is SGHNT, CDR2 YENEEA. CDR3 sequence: CASSLDGTREAHQYF. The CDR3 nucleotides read TGTGCCAGCAGCTTAGATGGGACTAGGGAGGCCCACCAGTACTTC. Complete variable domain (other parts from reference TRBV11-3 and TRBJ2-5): EAGVVQSPRYKIIEKKQPVAFWCNPISGHNTLYWYLQNLGQGPELLIRYENEEAVDDSQLPKDRFSAERLKGVDSTLKIQPAELGDSAVYLCASSLDGTREAHQYFGPGTRLLVL.

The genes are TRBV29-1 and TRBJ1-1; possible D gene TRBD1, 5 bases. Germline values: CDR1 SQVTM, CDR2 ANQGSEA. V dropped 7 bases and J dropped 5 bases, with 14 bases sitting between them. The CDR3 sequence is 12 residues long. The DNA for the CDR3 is TGCAGCGCCCGACCTTGGGGGACTGAAGCTTTCTTT. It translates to CSARPWGTEAFF.

In DNA, the CDR3 is TGTGCCAGCAGCCCCTTTAGCGGGGGGTCGGGGTATGAGCAGTTCTTC. This sequence encodes CASSPFSGGSGYEQFF. The chain combines TRBV3-1 (or the pseudogene TRBV3-2) with TRBJ2-1; the match to TRBD2 covers 10 bases. The CDR3 runs 16 residues. CDR1 is LGHDT and CDR2 is YNNKEL in the germline V gene (reference sequence). V shed 4 bases, J shed 8 bases, and the junction held 11 bases outside the gene matches.

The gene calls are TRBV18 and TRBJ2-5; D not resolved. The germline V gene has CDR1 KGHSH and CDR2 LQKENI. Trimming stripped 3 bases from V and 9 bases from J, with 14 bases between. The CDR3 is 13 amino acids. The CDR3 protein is CASSPLGRDAQYF. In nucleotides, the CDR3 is TGTGCCAGCTCACCCCTGGGAAGAGATGCCCAGTACTTC.

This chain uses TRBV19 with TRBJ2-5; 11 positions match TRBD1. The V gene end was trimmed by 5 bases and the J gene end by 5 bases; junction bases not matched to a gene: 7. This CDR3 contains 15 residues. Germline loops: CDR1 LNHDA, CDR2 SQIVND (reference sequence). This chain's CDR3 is CASSRTGGTGETQYF. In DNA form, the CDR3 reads TGTGCCAGTAGTCGGACAGGGGGCACAGGGGAGACCCAGTACTTC.

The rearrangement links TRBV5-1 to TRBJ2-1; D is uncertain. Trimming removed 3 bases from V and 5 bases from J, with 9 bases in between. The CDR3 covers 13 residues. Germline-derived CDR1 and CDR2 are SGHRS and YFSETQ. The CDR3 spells CASSYQHNNEQFF. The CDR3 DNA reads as TGCGCCAGCAGCTACCAACACAACAATGAGCAGTTCTTC. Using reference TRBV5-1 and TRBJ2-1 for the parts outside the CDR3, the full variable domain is KAGVTQTPRYLIKTRGQQVTLSCSPISGHRSVSWYQQTPGQGLQFLFEYFSETQRNKGNFPGRFSGRQFSNSRSEMNVSTLELGDSALYLCASSYQHNNEQFFGPGTRLTVL.

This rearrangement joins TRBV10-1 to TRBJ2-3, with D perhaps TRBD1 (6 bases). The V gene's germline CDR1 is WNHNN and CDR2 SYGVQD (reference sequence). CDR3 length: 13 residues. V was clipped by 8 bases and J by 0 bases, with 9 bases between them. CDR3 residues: CASADSSTDTQYF. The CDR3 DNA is TGCGCCAGCGCGGACAGCAGCACAGATACGCAGTATTTT.

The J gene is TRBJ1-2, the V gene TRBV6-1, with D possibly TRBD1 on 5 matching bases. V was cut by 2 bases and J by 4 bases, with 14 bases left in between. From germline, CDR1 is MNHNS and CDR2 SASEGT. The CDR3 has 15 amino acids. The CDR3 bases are TGTGCCAGCAGTGAAATGGCAGGGTATGTCTATGGCTACACCTTC. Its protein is CASSEMAGYVYGYTF.

CDR3 loop: CASSLSQETQYF. The CDR3, as DNA: TGCGCCAGCAGCTTGTCCCAAGAGACCCAGTACTTC. This chain joins TRBV5-1 and TRBJ2-5; D gene ambiguous. The CDR3 has 12 residues. V lost 1 base and J lost 1, with 2 bases in between. Per the germline V gene, CDR1 is SGHRS and CDR2 is YFSETQ. Drawing the rest from reference TRBV5-1 and TRBJ2-5, the complete variable domain is KAGVTQTPRYLIKTRGQQVTLSCSPISGHRSVSWYQQTPGQGLQFLFEYFSETQRNKGNFPGRFSGRQFSNSRSEMNVSTLELGDSALYLCASSLSQETQYFGPGTRLLVL.

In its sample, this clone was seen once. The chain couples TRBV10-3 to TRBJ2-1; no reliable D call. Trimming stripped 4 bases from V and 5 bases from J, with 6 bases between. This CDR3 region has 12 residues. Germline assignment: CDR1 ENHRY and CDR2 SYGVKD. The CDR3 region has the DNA TGTGCCATCAGTGCCACAGACAATGAGCAGTTCTTC. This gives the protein CAISATDNEQFF.

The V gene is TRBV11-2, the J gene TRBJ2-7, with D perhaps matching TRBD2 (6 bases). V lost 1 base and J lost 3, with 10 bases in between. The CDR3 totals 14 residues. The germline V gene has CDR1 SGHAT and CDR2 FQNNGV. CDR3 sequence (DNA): TGTGCCAGCAGCTTAGTGGTCGGGGGCTACGAGCAGTACGTC. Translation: CASSLVVGGYEQYV.

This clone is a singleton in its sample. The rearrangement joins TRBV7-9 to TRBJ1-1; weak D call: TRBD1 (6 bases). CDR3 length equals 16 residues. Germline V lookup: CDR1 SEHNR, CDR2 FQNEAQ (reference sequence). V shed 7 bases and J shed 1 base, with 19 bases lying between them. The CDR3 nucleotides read TGTGCCAGCACCTTGAGGCAGGGGTCAGGGAACACTGAAGCTTTCTTT. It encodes CASTLRQGSGNTEAFF. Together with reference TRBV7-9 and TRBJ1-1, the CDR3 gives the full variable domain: DTGVSQNPRHKITKRGQNVTFRCDPISEHNRLYWYRQTLGQGPEFLTYFQNEAQLEKSRLLSDRFSAERPKGSFSTLEIQRTEQGDSAMYLCASTLRQGSGNTEAFFGQGTRLTVV.

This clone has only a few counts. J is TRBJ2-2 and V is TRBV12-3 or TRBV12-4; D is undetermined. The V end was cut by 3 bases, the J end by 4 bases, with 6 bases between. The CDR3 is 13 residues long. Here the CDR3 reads CASSFLPTGELFF. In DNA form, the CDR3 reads TGTGCCAGCAGTTTCTTGCCCACCGGGGAGCTGTTTTTT.

In DNA, the CDR3 is TGTGCCAGCACTCCGGGGGGGACTAACTATGGCTACACCTTC. This encodes CASTPGGTNYGYTF. The rearrangement links TRBV28 to TRBJ1-2; D possibly corresponds to TRBD1 (5 bases). This CDR3 spans 14 amino acids. Trimming took off 7 bases at V and 0 bases at J, with 12 bases between the two ends. From germline, CDR1 is MDHEN and CDR2 SYDVKM.

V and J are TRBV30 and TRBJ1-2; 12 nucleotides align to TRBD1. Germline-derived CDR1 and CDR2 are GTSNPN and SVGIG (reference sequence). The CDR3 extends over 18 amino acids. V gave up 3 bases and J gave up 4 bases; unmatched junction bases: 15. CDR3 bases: TGTGCCTGGAGGACACCGCCGGGACAGGGGGCGGGAGGCTATGGCTACACCTTC. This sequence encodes CAWRTPPGQGAGGYGYTF.

CDR3 nucleotide sequence: TGTGCCAGCTCTCGAAGTGCCGGGCCAGCCTTCAGCAATCAGCCCCAGCATTTT. Translation gives CASSRSAGPAFSNQPQHF. The chain is built from TRBV18 and TRBJ1-5; D not certain. CDR3 length: 18 amino acids. The V gene lost 6 bases and the J gene lost 1 base, with 22 bases spanning the gap. CDR1 is KGHSH, CDR2 LQKENI, per germline. Together with reference TRBV18 and TRBJ1-5, the CDR3 gives the full variable domain: NAGVMQNPRHLVRRRGQEARLRCSPMKGHSHVYWYRQLPEEGLKFMVYLQKENIIDESGMPKERFSAEFPKEGPSILRIQQVVRGDSAAYFCASSRSAGPAFSNQPQHFGDGTRLSIL.

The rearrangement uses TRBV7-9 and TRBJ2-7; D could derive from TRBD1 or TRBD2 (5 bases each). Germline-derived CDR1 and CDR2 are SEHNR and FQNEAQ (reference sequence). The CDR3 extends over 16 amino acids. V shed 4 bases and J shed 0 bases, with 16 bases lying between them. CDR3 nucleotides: TGTGCCAGCAGCTCGCGAGGGGTTTCCAGCTCCTACGAGCAGTACGTC. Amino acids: CASSSRGVSSSYEQYV.

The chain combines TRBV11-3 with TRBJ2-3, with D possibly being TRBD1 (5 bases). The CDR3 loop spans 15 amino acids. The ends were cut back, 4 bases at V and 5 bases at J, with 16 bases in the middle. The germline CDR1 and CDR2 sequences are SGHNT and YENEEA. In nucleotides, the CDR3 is TGTGCCAGCAGCTCTAGTGGCAGGGTACGAGATACGCAGTATTTT. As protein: CASSSSGRVRDTQYF.

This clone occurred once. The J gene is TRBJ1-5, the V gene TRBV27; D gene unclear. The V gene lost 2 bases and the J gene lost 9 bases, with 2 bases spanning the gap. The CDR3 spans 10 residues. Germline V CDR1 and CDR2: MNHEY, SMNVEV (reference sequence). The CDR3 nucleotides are TGTGCCAGCAGTTTAAGGCCCCAGCATTTT. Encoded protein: CASSLRPQHF.

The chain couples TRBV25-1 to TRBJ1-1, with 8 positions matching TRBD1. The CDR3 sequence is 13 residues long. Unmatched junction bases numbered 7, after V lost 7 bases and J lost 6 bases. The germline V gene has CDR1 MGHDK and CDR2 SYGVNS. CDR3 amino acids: CASTASGQAEAFF. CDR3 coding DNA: TGTGCCAGCACCGCTTCGGGACAGGCTGAAGCTTTCTTT. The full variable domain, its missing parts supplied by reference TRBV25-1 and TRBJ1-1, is EADIYQTPRYLVIGTGKKITLECSQTMGHDKMYWYQQDPGMELHLIHYSYGVNSTEKGDLSSESTVSRIRTEHFPLTLESARPSHTSQYLCASTASGQAEAFFGQGTRLTVV.

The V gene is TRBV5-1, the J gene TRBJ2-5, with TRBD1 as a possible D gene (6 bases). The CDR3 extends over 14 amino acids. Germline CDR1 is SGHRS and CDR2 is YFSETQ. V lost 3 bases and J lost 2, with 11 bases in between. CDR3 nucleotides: TGCGCCAGCAGCTCCCCAGGGGAACAAGAGACCCAGTACTTC. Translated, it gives CASSSPGEQETQYF.

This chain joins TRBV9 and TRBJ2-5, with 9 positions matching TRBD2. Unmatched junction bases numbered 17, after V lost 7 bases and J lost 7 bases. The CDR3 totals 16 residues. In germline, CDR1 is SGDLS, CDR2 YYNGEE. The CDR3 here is CASGGSSGGPGRTQYF. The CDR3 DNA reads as TGTGCCAGCGGAGGCAGTAGCGGGGGTCCTGGGAGGACCCAGTACTTC.

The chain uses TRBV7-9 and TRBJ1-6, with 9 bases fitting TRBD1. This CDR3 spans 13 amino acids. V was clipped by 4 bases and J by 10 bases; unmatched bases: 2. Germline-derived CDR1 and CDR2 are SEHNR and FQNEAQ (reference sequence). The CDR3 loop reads CASSSTGGSPLHF. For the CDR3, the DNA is TGTGCCAGCAGCTCCACAGGGGGCTCACCCCTCCACTTT.

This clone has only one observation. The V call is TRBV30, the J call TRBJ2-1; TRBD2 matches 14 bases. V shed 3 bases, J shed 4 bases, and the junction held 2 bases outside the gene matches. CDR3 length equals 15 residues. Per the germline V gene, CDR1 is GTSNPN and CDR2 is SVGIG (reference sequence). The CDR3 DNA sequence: TGTGCCTGGAGCGGACTAGCGGGGGGTTACAATGAGCAGTTCTTC. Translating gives CAWSGLAGGYNEQFF.

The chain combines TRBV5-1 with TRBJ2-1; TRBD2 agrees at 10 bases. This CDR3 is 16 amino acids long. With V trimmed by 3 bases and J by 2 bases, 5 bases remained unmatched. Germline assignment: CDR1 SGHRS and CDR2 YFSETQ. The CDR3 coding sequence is TGCGCCAGCAGCTACCCTAGCGGGGGACCCTACAATGAGCAGTTCTTC. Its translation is CASSYPSGGPYNEQFF.

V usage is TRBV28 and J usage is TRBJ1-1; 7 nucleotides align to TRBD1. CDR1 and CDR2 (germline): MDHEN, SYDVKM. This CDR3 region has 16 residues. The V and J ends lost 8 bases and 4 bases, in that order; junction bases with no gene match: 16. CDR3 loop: CASSSLSGQVGTEAFF. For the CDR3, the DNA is TGTGCCAGCTCCAGCCTTTCAGGACAGGTAGGCACTGAAGCTTTCTTT.

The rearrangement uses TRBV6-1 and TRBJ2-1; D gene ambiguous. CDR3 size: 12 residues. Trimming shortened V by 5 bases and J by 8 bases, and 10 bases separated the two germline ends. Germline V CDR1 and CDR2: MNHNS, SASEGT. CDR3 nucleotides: TGTGCCAGCAGTCCCGTTGTTCATGAGCAGTTCTTC. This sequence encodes CASSPVVHEQFF.

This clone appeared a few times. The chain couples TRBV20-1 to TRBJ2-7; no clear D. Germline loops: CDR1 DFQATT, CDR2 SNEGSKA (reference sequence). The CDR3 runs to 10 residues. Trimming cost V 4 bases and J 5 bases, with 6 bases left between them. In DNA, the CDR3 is TGCAGTGCTAAGGTGAACGAGCAGTACGTC. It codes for CSAKVNEQYV.